The rows below give T cell receptor beta chains drawn from one sample of a study of response to subunit inactivated influenza vaccine. Using its own MiXCR run on the RT-PCR reads, TCRdb lists one record per CDR3 protein. The sample includes 550,000 to 600,000 distinct CDR3 sequences, roughly 12% of them seen just once. Sequencing was performed on PBMCs from blood, taken on the day of vaccination. The receptors come from a middle-aged man who received an inactivated influenza vaccine. Both conserved end residues are part of each CDR3. A D gene is named only where the DNA matches it firmly. Some rows have no size entry. The others give once, few or many, or a class for an expanded clone.

TRBJ2-1 TRBV27 NA TRBD2 TGTGCCAGCAGTCGTAGCGGGGGGATGGAGCAGTTCTTC CASSRSGGMEQFF
TRBJ2-2 TRBV4-2 few TRBD2 TGTGCCAGCAGCCACCCGACTAGCGGGAGAGGTTCGAACACCGGGGAGCTGTTTTTT CASSHPTSGRGSNTGELFF
TRBJ2-2 TRBV4-3 few TRBD2 TGCGCCAGCAGCCAAAACTGGGGGACTAGCGGATCCACCGGGGAGCTGTTTTTT CASSQNWGTSGSTGELFF
TRBJ2-1 TRBV15 NA TRBD2 TGTGCCACCAGCAGAGATCGGGTAGTCGGGGGGGAGCAGTTCTTC CATSRDRVVGGEQFF
TRBJ2-1 TRBV27 many NA TGTGCCAGCAGAAGGGACTTGGGGTACAATGAGCAGTTCTTC CASRRDLGYNEQFF
TRBJ2-5 TRBV15 NA TRBD2 TGTGCCACCAGCAGAGATCGTACTAGCGGGGGTAGATGGACCCAGTACTTC CATSRDRTSGGRWTQYF
TRBJ1-4 TRBV7-6 few NA TGTGCCAGCAGCCGACCGCGGTCGGCGTTAGAGGAAAAACTGTTTTTT CASSRPRSALEEKLFF
TRBJ2-1 TRBV6-1 few TRBD2 TGTGCCAGCAGTCTTAGCGGGTCCCACTACAATGAGCAGTTCTTC CASSLSGSHYNEQFF
TRBJ1-1 TRBV27 NA NA TGTGCCAGCAGTTTATTGTATGGGACCAAAGCTTTCTTT CASSLLYGTKAFF
TRBJ2-6 TRBV4-2 NA NA TGTGCCAGCAGCCAAAGGGATCTAGCAGACGCTGGGGCCAACGTCCTGACTTTC CASSQRDLADAGANVLTF
TRBJ1-5 TRBV6-2/TRBV6-3 many TRBD1 TGTGCCAGCAGTTTACAGGGGGCCTGGAATCAGCCCCAGCATTTT CASSLQGAWNQPQHF
TRBJ1-4 TRBV13 NA NA TGTGCCAGCAGCTTAGGCGGGAAGGGAACCCTCAGACTGTTTTTT CASSLGGKGTLRLFF
TRBJ2-3 TRBV30 few NA TGTGCCTGGATGGGAACAGATACGCAGTATTTT CAWMGTDTQYF
TRBJ1-5 TRBV9 few TRBD1 TGTGCCAGCAGCCCAGGGGCAGGGGGAGTGGGGCAGCCCCAGCATTTT CASSPGAGGVGQPQHF
TRBJ2-7 TRBV29-1 NA TRBD1 TGCAGCGTTGCCCAGGGGGCCACCTACGAGCAGTACTTC CSVAQGATYEQYF
TRBJ2-7 TRBV30 NA TRBD1 TGTGCCTGGTCACAGACAGGGAGTAACAACGAGCAGTACTTC CAWSQTGSNNEQYF
TRBJ1-2 TRBV4-3 few TRBD1 TGCGCCAGCAGCCACCTGACAGGGAATGGCTACACCTTC CASSHLTGNGYTF
TRBJ2-4 TRBV12-3/TRBV12-4 few TRBD2 TGTGCCAGCACCCGACTAGCGGGGGGCCAAAACATTCAGTACTTC CASTRLAGGQNIQYF
TRBJ1-3 TRBV12-3/TRBV12-4 NA NA TGTGCCAGCAGTACGGGACCAGTCGCTGGAAACACCATATATTTT CASSTGPVAGNTIYF
TRBJ2-7 TRBV5-1 NA TRBD2 TGCGCCAGCAGCTTCGTACTAGCGGGAGGAACCTACGAGCAGTACTTC CASSFVLAGGTYEQYF
TRBJ2-5 TRBV7-7 few NA TGTGCTAGCAGCCTCGGAGTTGGGGCGCGTCAAGAGACCCAGTACTTC CASSLGVGARQETQYF
TRBJ2-2 TRBV5-1 NA NA TGCGCCAGCAGCTATCTTACCGGGTCCGGGGAGCTGTTTTTT CASSYLTGSGELFF
TRBJ1-5 TRBV12-3/TRBV12-4 many NA TGTGCCAGCAGTGCCACAGATAGCAATCAGCCCCAGCATTTT CASSATDSNQPQHF
TRBJ2-5 TRBV7-9 few NA TGTGCCAGCAGCAACGATCCAGTGGAGACCCAGTACTTC CASSNDPVETQYF
TRBJ1-5 TRBV5-5 NA NA TGTGCCAGCAGCTTGGGTCCAGACAATCAGCCCCAGCATTTT CASSLGPDNQPQHF
TRBJ2-5 TRBV29-1 few NA TGCAGCGCCCTGGGGGAGACCCAGTACTTC CSALGETQYF
TRBJ1-1 TRBV9 NA NA TGTGCCAGCAGCGCTGGGCCAGGAGGACCTAACACTGAAGCTTTCTTT CASSAGPGGPNTEAFF
TRBJ1-2 TRBV12-3/TRBV12-4 few NA TGTGCCAGCAGTTTAACGGACAGCCGCACCTATGGCTACACCTTC CASSLTDSRTYGYTF
TRBJ2-3 TRBV15 few NA TGTGCCACCAGCAGAGTTGGCCAATCCACAGATACGCAGTATTTT CATSRVGQSTDTQYF
TRBJ1-1 TRBV12-3/TRBV12-4 many NA TGTGCCAGCAGTTTGGCTTCGGGGGCTGAAGCTTTCTTT CASSLASGAEAFF
TRBJ1-2 TRBV4-2 few TRBD1 TGTGCCAGCAGCCAAGAATTTGGGACAGGGAACTATGGCTACACCTTC CASSQEFGTGNYGYTF
TRBJ2-5 TRBV28 NA TRBD2 TGTGCCAGCACCCCTAGCGGGAGCGAGACCCAGTACTTC CASTPSGSETQYF
TRBJ2-1 TRBV29-1 many TRBD2 TGCAGCGTTGAAGCTTCACTAGCGGGAGTAGGGACCTACAATGAGCAGTTCTTC CSVEASLAGVGTYNEQFF
TRBJ1-5 TRBV20-1 NA TRBD1 TGCAGTGCTAGGGTACCAGGGGGTAGCAATCAGCCCCAGCATTTT CSARVPGGSNQPQHF
TRBJ2-7 TRBV9 NA NA TGTGCCAGCGGAAGGACAGTAGATCACGAGCAGTACTTC CASGRTVDHEQYF
TRBJ2-5 TRBV9 once TRBD2 TGTGCCAGCAGCGGGTCCGGGACTAGCGGGGTTTTTGCGAAGACCCAGTACTTC CASSGSGTSGVFAKTQYF
TRBJ2-4 TRBV7-9 NA NA TGTGCCAGCACCCAAAGCGTAGAGACCAAAAACATTCAGTACTTC CASTQSVETKNIQYF
TRBJ2-1 TRBV20-1 few NA TGCAGTGCCCCTAATGGGATTGGGGGCAATGAGCAGTTCTTC CSAPNGIGGNEQFF
TRBJ1-4 TRBV7-8 many TRBD1 TGTGCCAGCAGCCCCAGGGACAGGGGCCCCACAACTAATGAAAAACTGTTTTTT CASSPRDRGPTTNEKLFF
TRBJ2-2 TRBV2 many NA TGTGCCAGCAGTGAGGACCCCGGAACCGGGGAGCTGTTTTTT CASSEDPGTGELFF
TRBJ2-5 TRBV11-2 NA NA TGTGCCAGCAGCTTAACTAGTTCAGACCGACAAGAGACCCAGTACTTC CASSLTSSDRQETQYF
TRBJ2-1 TRBV7-2 NA NA TGTGCCAGCAGCTTAGTTGTACTCTCCTACAATGAGCAGTTCTTC CASSLVVLSYNEQFF
TRBJ1-4 TRBV4-3 NA NA TGCGCCAGCAGCCAGGCTGCAACTAATGAAAAACTGTTTTTT CASSQAATNEKLFF